This T cell receptor (beta chain) was sequenced for a study of response to subunit inactivated influenza vaccine. Each CDR3 protein gets one entry after TCRdb re-called the RT-PCR reads with MiXCR. This sample has over 750,000 distinct CDR3 sequences, with 20% to 25% found just once. The CDR3 has 13 residues. CDR1 is DFQATT and CDR2 is SNEGSKA in the germline V gene (reference sequence). V was clipped by 3 bases and J by 3 bases; unmatched bases: 0. Sequences were derived from PBMCs from blood, sampled 5 days after vaccination. V gene TRBV20-1 combines with J gene TRBJ2-3; 10 positions agree with TRBD2. This sequence originates from a man over 45 who received an inactivated influenza vaccine. In DNA form, the CDR3 reads TGCAGTGCTAGGGGACTAGCGACAGATACGCAGTATTTT. Amino acid sequence: CSARGLATDTQYF.